A selection of T cell receptor beta chains follows, all from one sample in a study of T cell responses to AZD1222 COVID-19 vaccine. Only in-frame clones appear in the TCRdb table, and some are missing; sequencing was by immunoSEQ multiplex PCR. Among under 150,000 clones listed, about 92% were seen once. The sample in question was peripheral blood, obtained on day 0 of AZD1222 vaccination. The receptors were sampled from an adult in good health. Both conserved end residues are part of each CDR3. A D gene is named only where the DNA matches it firmly. The size of a clone is reported for some rows only, either as once, few or many, or as a class for expanded clones.

j_call clone_size d_call cdr3_length v_call cdr3_aa cdr3_nt
TRBJ2-1 . TRBD2 16 TRBV5-1 CASSGYSGGGYNEQFF TGCGCCAGCAGCGGATACTCCGGCGGGGGGTACAATGAGCAGTTCTTC
TRBJ2-2 . TRBD1 17 TRBV4-3 CASSQDGTGRIAGELFF TGCGCCAGCAGCCAAGATGGGACAGGGAGGATCGCCGGGGAGCTGTTTTTT
TRBJ1-1 . . 13 TRBV13 CASSFAGGTEAFF TGTGCCAGCAGCTTCGCGGGGGGGACTGAAGCTTTCTTT
TRBJ2-1 . . 18 TRBV10-3 CAISAGTGLLAGDNEQFF TGTGCCATCAGTGCCGGGACAGGGCTCCTAGCGGGAGACAATGAGCAGTTCTTC
TRBJ2-7 . . 12 TRBV7-2 CASSLRVGEQYF TGTGCCAGCAGCCTAAGGGTTGGCGAGCAGTACTTC
TRBJ2-7 . . 15 TRBV7-2 CASSLVAETSYEQYF TGTGCCAGCAGCTTGGTGGCAGAGACCTCCTACGAGCAGTACTTC
TRBJ1-1 . TRBD1 14 TRBV5-6 CASSLRTGDTEAFF TGTGCCAGCAGCTTGCGAACAGGGGACACTGAAGCTTTCTTT
TRBJ1-1 . TRBD1 15 TRBV2 CASSPRGTGNTEAFF TGTGCCAGCAGTCCCCGGGGGACAGGGAACACTGAAGCTTTCTTT
TRBJ2-5 . . 14 TRBV11-2 CASSLGSGSETQYF TGTGCCAGCAGCCTAGGGAGTGGGAGCGAGACCCAGTACTTC
TRBJ1-1 . . 11 TRBV6-5 CALGVGPEAFF TGTGCCTTAGGGGTTGGCCCTGAAGCTTTCTTT
TRBJ2-2 . . 15 TRBV21-1 CASSIETSSTGELFF TGTGCCAGCAGCATCGAGACTAGCTCGACCGGGGAGCTGTTTTTT
TRBJ1-2 . . 11 TRBV2 CASRQAGGYTF TGTGCCAGCAGACAAGCCGGTGGCTACACCTTC
TRBJ2-5 . . 18 TRBV5-4 CASSLGTGRAFFQETQYF TGTGCCAGCAGCTTGGGAACCGGGCGGGCCTTTTTCCAAGAGACCCAGTACTTC
TRBJ2-7 . TRBD2 13 TRBV2 CASKTSGTYEQYF TGTGCCAGCAAAACTAGCGGGACCTACGAGCAGTACTTC
TRBJ1-4 . . 14 TRBV6-1 CASSELTEGEKLFF TGTGCCAGCAGTGAATTGACAGAGGGGGAAAAACTGTTTTTT
TRBJ1-1 . TRBD1 16 TRBV4-1 CASSQDKRGRNTEAFF TGCGCCAGCAGCCAAGATAAGAGGGGGCGGAACACTGAAGCTTTCTTT
TRBJ2-2 . TRBD1 17 TRBV6-1 CASSEVEGAANTGELFF TGTGCCAGCAGTGAAGTAGAGGGGGCCGCGAACACCGGGGAGCTGTTTTTT
TRBJ2-4 . . 15 TRBV28 CASSPVGVAKNIQYF TGTGCCAGCAGCCCCGTGGGGGTAGCCAAAAACATTCAGTACTTC
TRBJ2-7 . TRBD2 14 TRBV5-5 CASSGGLSSYEQYF TGTGCCAGCAGCGGGGGACTAAGCTCCTACGAGCAGTACTTC
TRBJ2-2 once TRBD1 15 TRBV27 CASSLSNGQGMELFF TGTGCCAGCAGTTTATCGAATGGACAGGGGATGGAGCTGTTTTTT
TRBJ1-3 . . 13 TRBV12-3/TRBV12-4 CASSPQLGNTIYF TGTGCCAGCAGTCCTCAGTTGGGAAACACCATATATTTT
TRBJ2-7 . . 16 TRBV18 CASSPQGPTSSYEQYF TGTGCCAGCTCACCGCAGGGGCCGACCTCCTCCTACGAGCAGTACTTC
TRBJ1-2 . . 13 TRBV25-1 CASSVVSESGYTF TGTGCCAGCAGTGTAGTTTCGGAATCGGGCTACACCTTC
TRBJ1-2 . . 13 TRBV3-1/TRBV3-2 CASSQDRASGYTF TGTGCCAGCAGCCAAGATCGGGCGAGTGGCTACACCTTC
TRBJ1-3 . . 14 TRBV6-5 CASRGAGAGNTIYF TGTGCCAGCAGGGGCGCGGGAGCCGGAAACACCATATATTTT
TRBJ1-4 . . 17 TRBV6-1 CASSERLLDRSNEKLFF TGTGCCAGCAGTGAACGACTATTGGACAGATCTAATGAAAAACTGTTTTTT
TRBJ2-7 . TRBD2 14 TRBV19 CASTSGGALGEQYF TGTGCCAGTACAAGCGGGGGGGCCTTAGGCGAGCAGTACTTC
TRBJ2-2 . TRBD2 16 TRBV5-1 CASSLEGGGAGRELFF TGCGCCAGCAGCTTGGAAGGCGGGGGGGCTGGCAGGGAGCTGTTTTTT
TRBJ2-3 . . 15 TRBV5-4 CASSLGGASTDTQYF TGTGCCAGCAGCTTGGGCGGGGCTAGCACAGATACGCAGTATTTT
TRBJ2-7 . . 17 TRBV18 CASSPPAAEGNPYEQYF TGTGCCAGCTCACCACCCGCGGCCGAGGGGAACCCCTACGAGCAGTACTTC
TRBJ2-2 . . 16 TRBV7-6 CASSSQGISGTGELFF TGTGCCAGCAGCTCGCAGGGAATTTCGGGCACCGGGGAGCTGTTTTTT
TRBJ1-2 . . 13 TRBV12-3/TRBV12-4 CASSPYPLYGYTF TGTGCCAGCAGCCCATATCCCCTCTATGGCTACACCTTC
TRBJ2-7 . . 15 TRBV7-2 CASSLAVSGMGEQYF TGTGCCAGCAGCTTAGCGGTTTCCGGGATGGGTGAGCAGTACTTC
TRBJ1-1 . TRBD1 14 TRBV3-1/TRBV3-2 CASSLDRLGTGAFF TGTGCCAGCAGCCTGGACAGGCTTGGTACGGGAGCTTTCTTT
TRBJ1-2 . . 11 TRBV5-8 CASSLGVYYTF TGTGCCAGCAGCTTGGGGGTATACTACACCTTC
TRBJ2-1 . . 17 TRBV6-2/TRBV6-3 CASSYSNWPTKGNEQFF TGTGCCAGCAGTTACTCGAATTGGCCGACAAAGGGGAATGAGCAGTTCTTC
TRBJ2-5 . . 14 TRBV2 CASSDGYTGAAQYF TGTGCCAGCAGTGATGGTTATACCGGTGCGGCCCAGTACTTC
TRBJ2-7 . . 14 TRBV7-2 CASSPDGVSYEQYF TGTGCCAGCAGCCCCGACGGGGTCTCCTACGAGCAGTACTTC
TRBJ1-5 . . 14 TRBV19 CASSISLQVQPQHF TGTGCCAGTAGTATTAGCCTTCAGGTTCAGCCCCAGCATTTT
TRBJ1-6 . . 13 TRBV5-5 CASSLGWDSPLHF TGTGCCAGCAGCTTAGGTTGGGATTCACCCCTCCACTTT
TRBJ2-1 . . 15 TRBV5-5 CASSRAIWDYNEQFF TGTGCCAGCAGCCGAGCGATCTGGGATTACAATGAGCAGTTCTTC
TRBJ2-4 . . 13 TRBV15 CATSRDGGLSKYF TGTGCCACCAGCAGAGACGGGGGCCTCTCAAAGTACTTC